The T cell receptor (beta chain) under discussion was sequenced for a study of brain T cells in children with intractable seizures. This CDR3 is built from 14 residues. Between the trimmed V and J ends, which lost 4 bases and 1 base, there was a span of 10 bases. Germline CDR1 and CDR2: MDHEN and SYDVKM. Clones were sequenced by immunoSEQ multiplex PCR, and TCRdb holds only the in-frame ones, with some missing. This sample has approximately 110,000 clones, with under 95% found just once. V usage is TRBV28 and J usage is TRBJ1-1; D is ambiguous. This receptor was obtained from a boy younger than two with hemimegalencephaly and intractable seizures. The sample here was peripheral blood, taken at surgery. The CDR3 loop is CASSSLGANTEAFF. The CDR3, as DNA: TGTGCCAGCAGTTCACTGGGAGCGAACACTGAAGCTTTCTTT.